The rows below give T cell receptor beta chains drawn from one sample of a study of human T cells and chemical hapten exposure. MiXCR, run by TCRdb on the RACE reads, gives a single entry per CDR3 protein. The sample holds about 360,000 distinct CDR3 sequences, around 7% seen once. Here the sequenced sample was whole blood, taken in connection with sensitization to the hapten diphenylcyclopropenone (DPC). The receptors originated from a woman younger than 35 with alopecia areata. Some clones in this sample may be carry-over from other donors' samples. The CDR3 runs from the conserved cysteine through the conserved F or W. D genes are given only for firm matches. The size of a clone is reported for some rows only, either as once, few or many, or as a class for expanded clones.

few TRBJ2-3 TRBV12-3/TRBV12-4 TRBD2 TGTGCCAGCAGTCCCCAACGGCGGGGGGGCGGAGATACGCAGTATTTT CASSPQRRGGGDTQYF
- TRBJ1-5 TRBV9 TRBD1 TGTGCCAGCAGCGTAAAAAGACAGGGAGGGGGCAATCAGCCCCAGCATTTT CASSVKRQGGGNQPQHF
many TRBJ1-1 TRBV5-1 - TGCGCCAGCAGCTTGGAGGCAGCCCGAACTGAAGCTTTCTTT CASSLEAARTEAFF
- TRBJ1-2 TRBV6-2/TRBV6-3 - TGTGCCAGCACCCGCGCGGGGGCTAACTATGGCTACACCTTC CASTRAGANYGYTF
many TRBJ1-6 TRBV6-5 - TGTGCCAGCATCAGCTCCTATAATTCACCCCTCCACTTT CASISSYNSPLHF
few TRBJ2-2 TRBV4-3 TRBD1 TGCGCCAGCAGCCACGACAGGGAAACCGGGGAGCTGTTTTTT CASSHDRETGELFF
- TRBJ2-1 TRBV14 TRBD2 TGTGCCAGCAGCGCCCTACTAGCGGGGCGTTACAATGAGCAGTTCTTC CASSALLAGRYNEQFF
few TRBJ1-5 TRBV20-1 - TGCAGTGCTGCAACTACAAATCAGCCCCAGCATTTT CSAATTNQPQHF
many TRBJ1-1 TRBV29-1 - TGCAGCGTTGAAGTAAGGGGGGAAGCTTTCTTT CSVEVRGEAFF
- TRBJ2-5 TRBV29-1 - TGCAGCGTTGAAGTCACACGGGGGGCAAGGAAAGAGACCCAGTACTTC CSVEVTRGARKETQYF
few TRBJ1-1 TRBV29-1 - TGCAGCGTTGAAGCCCTAAGGGGGAGCACTGAAGCTTTCTTT CSVEALRGSTEAFF
many TRBJ2-3 TRBV20-1 TRBD2 TGCAGTGCTAGCCTAGCGGGGGGCACGAGCCAGAGCACAGATACGCAGTATTTT CSASLAGGTSQSTDTQYF
- TRBJ2-2 TRBV27 - TGTGCCAGCAGTGAGGGGGGGCAGTCGGCGAACACCGGGGAGCTGTTTTTT CASSEGGQSANTGELFF
- TRBJ2-3 TRBV20-1 TRBD2 TGCAGTGCTAGAATAGCGGGGGTCACAGATACGCAGTATTTT CSARIAGVTDTQYF
few TRBJ2-3 TRBV2 - TGTGCCAGCAGTGAAACGTCTTCAGGACTCTGGGGGGAAGATACGCAGTATTTT CASSETSSGLWGEDTQYF
- TRBJ2-7 TRBV4-3 TRBD2 TGCGCCAGCAGCCAAGACCGCGGGGGGGCCTACGAGCAGTACTTC CASSQDRGGAYEQYF
few TRBJ1-2 TRBV12-3/TRBV12-4 - TGTGCCAGCAGTTTAGCCGTAAACTTACATACGAACTATGGCTACACCTTC CASSLAVNLHTNYGYTF
once TRBJ2-7 TRBV27 TRBD1 TGTGCCAGCAGTACAGGGGGGCACGAGCAGTACTTC CASSTGGHEQYF
few TRBJ1-4 TRBV6-6 - TGTGCCAGCAGTTACCAGACAACTCCAAGTCTAGGAGAAAAACTGTTTTTT CASSYQTTPSLGEKLFF
many TRBJ2-3 TRBV7-9 - TGTGCCAGCAGCCCAGGACAGTTCACAGATACGCAGTATTTT CASSPGQFTDTQYF
few TRBJ1-5 TRBV15 - TGTGCCACCAGCAGCGAAGATCAAGATAGCAATCAGCCCCAGCATTTT CATSSEDQDSNQPQHF
many TRBJ1-5 TRBV21-1 - TGTGCCAGCAGCAACGGGACCACCTCCCCCACAGGGTTGGATCAGCCCCAGCATTTT CASSNGTTSPTGLDQPQHF
- TRBJ2-7 TRBV3-1 TRBD1 TGTGCCAGCAGCTTCGGACAGGGGGACTACGAGCAGTACTTC CASSFGQGDYEQYF
few TRBJ2-2 TRBV20-1 - TGCAGTGCTAGAGACTCGGGACTCCCTAGTTGGGAGCTGTTTTTT CSARDSGLPSWELFF
few TRBJ1-1 TRBV6-5 - TGTGCCAGCAGTCCAGGCCGGGACCCGGGCACTGAAGCTTTCTTT CASSPGRDPGTEAFF
few TRBJ2-1 TRBV7-2 - TGTGCCAGCAGCTCCGTAGCGCGCCCGGGCAATGAGCAGTTCTTC CASSSVARPGNEQFF
many TRBJ1-2 TRBV4-3 TRBD1 TGCGCCAGCAGCCAAGATGGGACAGGGTTCGTCTATGGCTACACCTTC CASSQDGTGFVYGYTF
many TRBJ2-2 TRBV2 TRBD1 TGTGCCAGCAGTGACCAGGGGGACACAAGAACCGGGGAGCTGTTTTTT CASSDQGDTRTGELFF
few TRBJ1-1 TRBV2 TRBD1 TGTGCCAGCAGTGCGGCGGGACAGTTCACTGAAGCTTTCTTT CASSAAGQFTEAFF
many TRBJ2-5 TRBV28 - TGTGCCAGCAGGCGATCGGGGGAAGAGACCCAGTACTTC CASRRSGEETQYF
many TRBJ2-3 TRBV4-1 TRBD1 TGTGCCAGCAGCCAACAGGGGTCAGATACGCAGTATTTT CASSQQGSDTQYF